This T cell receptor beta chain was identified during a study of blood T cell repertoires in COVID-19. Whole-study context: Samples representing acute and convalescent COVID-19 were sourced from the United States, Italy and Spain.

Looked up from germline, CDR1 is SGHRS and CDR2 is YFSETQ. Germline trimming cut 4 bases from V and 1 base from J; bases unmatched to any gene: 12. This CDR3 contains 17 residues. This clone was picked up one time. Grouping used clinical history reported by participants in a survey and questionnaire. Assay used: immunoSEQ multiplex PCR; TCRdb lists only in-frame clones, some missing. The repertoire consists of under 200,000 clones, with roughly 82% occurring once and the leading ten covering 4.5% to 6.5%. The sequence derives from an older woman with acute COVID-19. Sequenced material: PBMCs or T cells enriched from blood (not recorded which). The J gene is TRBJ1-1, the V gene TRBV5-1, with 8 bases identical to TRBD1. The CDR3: CASSPPGQVERNTEAFF. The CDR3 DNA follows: TGCGCCAGCAGCCCACCGGGACAGGTAGAAAGGAACACTGAAGCTTTCTTT.